The rows below give T cell receptor beta chains drawn from one sample of a study of control samples from healthy donors and cancer patients. The assay was immunoSEQ multiplex PCR, and TCRdb's table has in-frame clones only and misses some. The sample includes 130,000 or so clones, 89% of them seen just once. Sequencing was performed on blood. The receptors shown here come from a man aged 45-60 years in good health. Each CDR3 is given with its conserved first and last residue. The order of the fields is clone size, J gene, V gene, D gene, CDR3 DNA, CDR3 protein. A D gene is named only where the DNA matches it firmly. The size entry is marked missing in some rows and otherwise reads once, few, many or a size class.

. | TRBJ2-3 | TRBV2 | . | TGTGCCAGCAGGCCGGGGGCAGATACGCAGTATTTT | CASRPGADTQYF
. | TRBJ1-2 | TRBV27 | . | TGTGCCAGCAGTTTATCGAATCCGGGAGAGGGACATGGCTACACCTTC | CASSLSNPGEGHGYTF
. | TRBJ2-1 | TRBV27 | TRBD1 | TGTGCCAGCAGTCTACAAGGACAGGGGCCAAGCGTAATCTTC | CASSLQGQGPSVIF
. | TRBJ1-5 | TRBV19 | . | TGTGCCAGTAGTACAGGGTACGTAGGCAATCAGCCCCAGCATTTT | CASSTGYVGNQPQHF
. | TRBJ1-1 | TRBV6-6 | . | TGTGCCAGCGTAGGGAGGAGGAACACTGAAGCTTTCTTT | CASVGRRNTEAFF
. | TRBJ2-1 | TRBV30 | . | TGTGCCTGGAGTGTTTTAAGTTACAATGAGCAGTTCTTC | CAWSVLSYNEQFF
. | TRBJ1-3 | TRBV2 | TRBD1 | TGTGCCAGCAGTCGGACAGGGGCTGGAAACACCATATATTTT | CASSRTGAGNTIYF
. | TRBJ1-5 | TRBV19 | TRBD1 | TGTGCCAGTAGTATAAGCCAGGGGGCCTATAGCAATCAGCCCCAGCATTTT | CASSISQGAYSNQPQHF
. | TRBJ2-5 | TRBV7-2 | TRBD1 | TGTGCCAGCAGCCCACCCTTTTGGGACAGGGGGCAAGAGACCCAGTACTTC | CASSPPFWDRGQETQYF
. | TRBJ1-1 | TRBV4-1 | . | TGCGCCAGCAGCCTTGGGAGCCTCAACACTGAAGCTTTCTTT | CASSLGSLNTEAFF
. | TRBJ2-5 | TRBV7-2 | TRBD1 | TGTGCCAGCAGCTTTCAGGGGGCCAAGGAGACCCAGTACTTC | CASSFQGAKETQYF
. | TRBJ2-7 | TRBV3-1/TRBV3-2 | . | TGTGCCAGCAGCCACTCGACGGTCGGCGAGCAGTACTTC | CASSHSTVGEQYF
. | TRBJ1-6 | TRBV5-6 | . | TGTGCCAGCAGCTTCTCCGAGGGTAATTCACCCCTCCACTTT | CASSFSEGNSPLHF
. | TRBJ1-2 | TRBV5-1 | TRBD1 | TGCGCCAGCAGCCTTAGACAGGGAACGTATGGCTACACCTTC | CASSLRQGTYGYTF
once | TRBJ2-5 | TRBV9 | . | TGTGCCAGCAGCGGGATAGGGGGGGTTCAAGAGACCCAGTACTTC | CASSGIGGVQETQYF
once | TRBJ1-2 | TRBV7-9 | . | TGTGCCAGCAGCTCCTCGGGTGGTGGAGGCAACTATGGCTACACCTTC | CASSSSGGGGNYGYTF
. | TRBJ1-1 | TRBV3-1/TRBV3-2 | . | TGTGCCAGCAGCCAAGTAACGGCGGGGGACACTGAAGCTTTCTTT | CASSQVTAGDTEAFF
. | TRBJ1-6 | TRBV10-2 | TRBD1 | TGCGCCAGCAGGGATCTAGACAGGGTGAATTCACCCCTCCACTTT | CASRDLDRVNSPLHF
. | TRBJ2-2 | TRBV19 | TRBD2 | TGTGCCAGTAGAGCGGGGATGAACACCGGGGAGCTGTTTTTT | CASRAGMNTGELFF
. | TRBJ2-7 | TRBV25-1 | . | TGTGCCAGCAGTGAATACGTCCACGAGCAGTACTTC | CASSEYVHEQYF
. | TRBJ2-6 | TRBV27 | . | TGTGCCAGCAGTACGAAACAGGGTGCTGGGGCCAACGTCCTGACTTTC | CASSTKQGAGANVLTF
once | TRBJ2-5 | TRBV9 | TRBD2 | TGTGCCAGCAGCGCGGGACTAGCGGGGGGCCTCATCCCTTTAGAGACCCAGTACTTC | CASSAGLAGGLIPLETQYF
. | TRBJ2-7 | TRBV20-1 | . | TGCAGTGCTAGTGGCAGGGTAGGTGAGCAGTACTTC | CSASGRVGEQYF
. | TRBJ2-2 | TRBV9 | TRBD1 | TGTGCCAGCAGCTCCTCCGGGACAGGGTACACCGGGGAGCTGTTTTTT | CASSSSGTGYTGELFF
. | TRBJ1-4 | TRBV19 | . | TGTGCCAGTAGTATGTGGGGAGCTAATGAAAAACTGTTTTTT | CASSMWGANEKLFF
. | TRBJ1-1 | TRBV11-2 | TRBD1 | TGTGCCAGCAGCTTACGGCAGGGGGCTTGGGCTTTCTTT | CASSLRQGAWAFF
. | TRBJ2-5 | TRBV5-1 | . | TGCGCCAGCAGCTTGGGAGGGCCGGGAGAAGAGACCCAGTACTTC | CASSLGGPGEETQYF
few | TRBJ1-1 | TRBV5-8 | . | TGTGCCAGCAGCCGGACCGGCGGGACTGAAGCTTTCTTT | CASSRTGGTEAFF
once | TRBJ1-1 | TRBV5-1 | TRBD1 | TGCGCCAGCAGCCTACAGGGGTGGGGGACTGAAGCTTTCTTT | CASSLQGWGTEAFF
. | TRBJ1-5 | TRBV10-3 | TRBD1 | TGTGCCATCAGTGAGTCGGGGACAGGTTATAGCAATCAGCCCCAGCATTTT | CAISESGTGYSNQPQHF
once | TRBJ1-3 | TRBV11-2 | . | TGTGCCAGCAGCTTAGAACCCCCCCTCTTCAATCTTGGAAACACCATATATTTT | CASSLEPPLFNLGNTIYF
. | TRBJ1-2 | TRBV5-1 | TRBD1 | TGCGCCAGCAGCTTGCGGCCGGGACAGGGGGCGGGGGGCTACACCTTC | CASSLRPGQGAGGYTF
. | TRBJ1-5 | TRBV19 | TRBD1 | TGTGCCAGTAGAGGGGACAGGGGATTGTCTCAGCCCCAGCATTTT | CASRGDRGLSQPQHF
. | TRBJ2-1 | TRBV27 | TRBD1 | TGTGCCAGCAGACGGGGACAGCTCTACAATGAGCAGTTCTTC | CASRRGQLYNEQFF
. | TRBJ1-4 | TRBV18 | . | TGTGCCAGCTCACCCCCCGGATTTCAGGAAAAACTGTTTTTT | CASSPPGFQEKLFF
. | TRBJ1-2 | TRBV5-4 | . | TGTGCCAGCAGCTTGGAAGGACTTCCGTTCTATGGCTACACCTTC | CASSLEGLPFYGYTF
. | TRBJ1-1 | TRBV5-4 | . | TGTGCCAGCAGGCCGGACAGTTTGAACACTGAAGCTTTCTTT | CASRPDSLNTEAFF
. | TRBJ1-1 | TRBV2 | . | TGTGCCAGCACCAAAAGGAACACTGAAGCTTTCTTT | CASTKRNTEAFF
. | TRBJ2-7 | TRBV6-5 | TRBD1 | TGTGCCAGCAGTTCTGACAGGGAAGGACCCTACGAGCAGTACTTC | CASSSDREGPYEQYF
. | TRBJ1-4 | TRBV19 | . | TGTGCCAGTAAGGGACGGGGTGCAACTAATGAAAAACTGTTTTTT | CASKGRGATNEKLFF
. | TRBJ1-1 | TRBV7-7 | . | TGTGCCAGCAGCTTAAAGTGGGACACTGAAGCTTTCTTT | CASSLKWDTEAFF
. | TRBJ1-5 | TRBV6-5 | . | TGTGCCAGCATTCAAGTGAGTTTTAGCAATCAGCCCCAGCATTTT | CASIQVSFSNQPQHF
. | TRBJ2-4 | TRBV7-2 | . | TGTGCCAGCAGCTTAGCGCGGGTGTCCAAAAACATTCAGTACTTC | CASSLARVSKNIQYF
. | TRBJ1-5 | TRBV3-1/TRBV3-2 | . | TGTGCCAGCAGCCGGAAGGCCAGGGCGGACCAGCCCCAGCATTTT | CASSRKARADQPQHF
. | TRBJ1-6 | TRBV3-1/TRBV3-2 | . | TGTGCCAGCAGCCACAGTGCTAGCTCCTATAATTCACCCCTCCACTTT | CASSHSASSYNSPLHF